Reported below is one T cell receptor beta chain. The data derive from a study of blood T cell repertoires in COVID-19. On the study more broadly: The cDNA or gDNA used as material had been derived from T cells, B-cell-depleted T cells, or PBMCs.

Method: immunoSEQ multiplex PCR; TCRdb's copy keeps in-frame clones and lacks some. The data hold tens of thousands of clones, with roughly 88% observed a single time. Material for sequencing was peripheral blood. The sequence was collected from a woman aged 70-85 years with acute or convalescent COVID-19.

CDR3 in amino acids: CASSQGGGPRNEQFF. The CDR3 DNA follows: TGTGCCAGCAGCCAAGGCGGGGGGCCTAGAAATGAGCAGTTCTTC. The gene calls are TRBV3-1 (or the pseudogene TRBV3-2) and TRBJ2-1; 8 bases are shared with TRBD2. Germline-derived CDR1 and CDR2 are LGHDT and YNNKEL (reference sequence). V lost 1 base and J lost 7; bases outside the gene matches: 6. This CDR3 comprises 15 residues.